Presented here are 28 T cell receptor beta chains from one specimen sequenced in a study of blood T cell repertoires in COVID-19. The method was immunoSEQ multiplex PCR; TCRdb's version includes in-frame clones alone and lacks a portion of them. The sample includes roughly 67,000 clones, 90% to 95% of them seen just once. The sample consisted of peripheral blood. All receptors derive from a man aged 70-80 years with active COVID-19.

In this sample, this clone turned up a few times. The V and J genes are TRBV19 and TRBJ2-3, with a tentative D call TRBD2 (5 bases). V shed 3 bases and J shed 9 bases, with 13 bases lying between them. The CDR3 has 13 amino acids. Germline V lookup: CDR1 LNHDA, CDR2 SQIVND (reference sequence). The CDR3 region is CASSILVSGTQYF. The CDR3 coding sequence is TGTGCCAGTAGTATCCTGGTTTCGGGGACGCAGTATTTT.

The gene calls are TRBV7-3 and TRBJ2-7, with 7 bases fitting TRBD1. Per germline, CDR1 SGHTA and CDR2 FQGTGA. The CDR3 consists of 13 residues. Trimming at V came to 4 bases and at J to 6 bases, leaving 6 bases not matched to a gene. The CDR3 coding sequence is TGTGCCAGCAGCTCCCGACAGGGTAGCGAGCAGTACTTC. Its translation is CASSSRQGSEQYF. Looking up the rest from reference TRBV7-3 and TRBJ2-7 gives the full variable domain: GAGVSQTPSNKVTEKGKYVELRCDPISGHTALYWYRQSLGQGPEFLIYFQGTGAADDSGLPNDRFFAVRPEGSVSTLKIQRTERGDSAVYLCASSSRQGSEQYFGPGTRLTVT.

The rearrangement joins TRBV24-1 to TRBJ1-1; 7 nucleotides agree with TRBD1. CDR1 and CDR2 (germline): KGHDR, SFDVKD. Germline trimming cut 2 bases from V and 5 bases from J; bases unmatched to any gene: 4. The CDR3 sequence is 14 residues long. The CDR3 nucleotides are TGTGCCACCAGTGATTCAGGGGGGAAAACTGAAGCTTTCTTT. Its translation is CATSDSGGKTEAFF.

This clone was seen once. The J gene is TRBJ2-3, the V gene TRBV10-3, with TRBD1 identical over 7 bases. V lost 5 bases and J lost 2; bases outside the gene matches: 4. The CDR3 loop spans 14 amino acids. Germline CDR1 and CDR2: ENHRY and SYGVKD. The CDR3 DNA follows: TGTGCCATCAGTCGGGACAGCTACACAGATACGCAGTATTTT. It yields the protein CAISRDSYTDTQYF.

The V gene is TRBV14, the J gene TRBJ2-1; 8 bases fit TRBD2. Germline CDR1 reads SGHDN; CDR2 reads FVKESK. This CDR3 contains 17 residues. The trim removed 0 bases at V and 4 bases at J, leaving 8 bases unmatched. Here the CDR3 reads CASSQDRTRGEYNEQFF. In nucleotides, the CDR3 is TGTGCCAGCAGCCAAGATCGTACGCGGGGGGAATACAATGAGCAGTTCTTC.

The rearrangement links TRBV19 to TRBJ2-3, with D possibly TRBD2 on 6 matching bases. V was clipped by 5 bases and J by 4 bases, with 13 bases between them. CDR1 is LNHDA and CDR2 is SQIVND in the germline V gene (reference sequence). This CDR3 is built from 14 residues. CDR3: CASSSGLASDTQYF. The CDR3 DNA sequence: TGTGCCAGTAGTTCGGGACTCGCCTCAGATACGCAGTATTTT.

V usage is TRBV18 and J usage is TRBJ2-5; 8 bases agree with TRBD2. The germline V gene has CDR1 KGHSH and CDR2 LQKENI. The CDR3 loop spans 15 amino acids. Trimming removed 3 bases from V and 5 bases from J; junction bases left unmatched: 8. Here the CDR3 DNA reads TGTGCCAGCTCACCGGATCCGGGGGGGCCGGAGACCCAGTACTTC. Encoded protein: CASSPDPGGPETQYF.

The chain has TRBV27 and TRBJ2-5; TRBD2 agrees at 8 bases. CDR3 length equals 15 residues. Trimming took 3 bases from V and 1 from J; bases not matched to a gene: 4. The V gene's germline CDR1 is MNHEY and CDR2 SMNVEV (reference sequence). CDR3 bases: TGTGCCAGCAGTTTCCTTAGCGGGGCCCAAGAGACCCAGTACTTC. This encodes CASSFLSGAQETQYF.

The rearrangement links TRBV19 to TRBJ2-3, with D hard to call. The length of the CDR3 is 13 residues. From germline, CDR1 is LNHDA and CDR2 SQIVND (reference sequence). Trimming left V 3 bases short and J 5 bases short, with 9 bases between. The CDR3 nucleotides read TGTGCCAGTAGTATTGTTGAGCTAGATACGCAGTATTTT. Protein sequence: CASSIVELDTQYF.

This sequence joins TRBV4-1 and TRBJ1-1; tentatively, D is TRBD1 (6 bases). The germline V and J ends were trimmed by 4 bases and 0 bases, with 9 bases remaining between them. Germline CDR1 reads MGHRA; CDR2 reads YSYEKL. The CDR3 sequence is 14 residues long. This CDR3 reads CASSPWTVNTEAFF. CDR3 in DNA: TGCGCCAGCAGCCCCTGGACAGTGAACACTGAAGCTTTCTTT.

The chain employs TRBV6-4 and TRBJ2-1; tentatively, D is TRBD2 (5 bases). The germline gives CDR1 MRHNA, CDR2 SNTAGT. V was cut by 9 bases and J by 6 bases, with 18 bases left in between. The CDR3 contains 14 residues. CDR3 nucleotides: TGTGCCAGGCTGGCGGACTGGACCGGCAATGAGCAGTTCTTC. It yields the protein CARLADWTGNEQFF.

The chain joins TRBV6-5 to TRBJ2-3; TRBD2 matches 9 bases. Germline lookup yields CDR1 MNHEY and CDR2 SVGAGI. The V gene end was trimmed by 6 bases and the J gene end by 4 bases; junction bases not matched to a gene: 5. This CDR3 contains 14 residues. CDR3: CASSPQRGADTQYF. For the CDR3, the DNA is TGTGCCAGCAGCCCCCAGCGGGGGGCAGATACGCAGTATTTT.

The rearrangement links TRBV7-3 to TRBJ1-2; 9 positions match TRBD1. Germline CDR1 SGHTA, CDR2 FQGTGA. The trim removed 3 bases at V and 3 bases at J, leaving 5 bases unmatched. CDR3 length: 15 residues. CDR3 nucleotide sequence: TGTGCCAGCAGCTTGGGGACAGGGAAGGACTATGGCTACACCTTC. Protein: CASSLGTGKDYGYTF.

V gene TRBV2 combines with J gene TRBJ2-1, with a tentative D call TRBD1 (6 bases). The ends were cut back, 10 bases at V and 3 bases at J, with 16 bases in the middle. Germline CDR1 is SNHLY and CDR2 is FYNNEI. The CDR3 totals 14 residues. CDR3 sequence reads: CATNGQKHYNEQFF. DNA for the CDR3: TGTGCCACAAATGGACAGAAACACTACAATGAGCAGTTCTTC.

The rearrangement joins TRBV3-1 (or the pseudogene TRBV3-2) to TRBJ2-3; no clear D. This CDR3 region has 14 residues. Deletions cut 0 bases from V and 2 bases from J, with 6 bases between. Looked up from germline, CDR1 is LGHDT and CDR2 is YNNKEL (reference sequence). The CDR3 reads CASSQDPYTDTQYF. For the CDR3, the DNA is TGTGCCAGCAGCCAAGATCCCTACACAGATACGCAGTATTTT.

The genes are TRBV6-4 and TRBJ2-7, with a possible D match to TRBD1 (6 bases). V was trimmed by 1 base and J by 4 bases, leaving 8 bases between them. This CDR3 has 13 residues. The germline CDR1 and CDR2 sequences are MRHNA and SNTAGT. The CDR3 sequence is CASSDWTDYEQYV. Here the CDR3 DNA reads TGTGCCAGCAGTGACTGGACAGATTACGAGCAGTACGTC.

The J gene is TRBJ2-2, the V gene TRBV23-1; 11 nucleotides line up with TRBD1. TRBV23-1 is reported as an ORF; its role is uncertain. The CDR3 runs 16 residues. The trim removed 1 base at V and 3 bases at J, leaving 1 base unmatched. CDR3 coding DNA: TGCGCCAGCAGTCAATTGGACAGGGGGCACACCGGGGAGCTGTTTTTT. Translated, it gives CASSQLDRGHTGELFF.

The rearrangement joins TRBV7-2 to TRBJ1-1, with a tentative D call TRBD1 (6 bases). The CDR3 is made up of 16 amino acids. The V end was cut by 4 bases, the J end by 0 bases, with 15 bases between. Germline V CDR1 and CDR2: SGHTA, FQGNSA. CDR3 coding DNA: TGTGCCAGCAGCTCGCGTAGACAGGAGATGAACACTGAAGCTTTCTTT. Translating gives CASSSRRQEMNTEAFF.

V gene TRBV4-1 combines with J gene TRBJ2-3; 7 bases line up with TRBD2. The V gene end was trimmed by 3 bases and the J gene end by 6 bases; junction bases not matched to a gene: 9. There are 15 residues in the CDR3. The germline V gene encodes CDR1 MGHRA and CDR2 YSYEKL. In DNA form, the CDR3 reads TGCGCCAGCAGCCAGTCGATTCGGGGGGTGGATACGCAGTATTTT. It yields the protein CASSQSIRGVDTQYF.

This chain uses TRBV24-1 with TRBJ2-2; 11 nucleotides match TRBD1. V lost 4 bases, J lost 7 bases, and 7 bases stayed unmatched. This CDR3 spans 16 amino acids. The V gene's germline CDR1 is KGHDR and CDR2 SFDVKD. The CDR3 nucleotides read TGTGCCACCAGTGACCCTCGGACAGGGGGCTTCGGGGAGCTGTTTTTT. This gives the protein CATSDPRTGGFGELFF.

The CDR3 loop reads CASSSGTGNEQFF. In DNA form, the CDR3 reads TGTGCCAGCTCCTCCGGGACAGGCAATGAGCAGTTCTTC. The chain couples TRBV18 to TRBJ2-1; 8 bases fit TRBD1. Per the germline V gene, CDR1 is KGHSH and CDR2 is LQKENI. V lost 6 bases and J lost 6; bases outside the gene matches: 4. This CDR3 comprises 13 residues.

This chain uses TRBV19 with TRBJ2-6, with D uncertain. Trimming shortened V by 5 bases and J by 1 base, and 3 bases separated the two germline ends. CDR3 size: 13 residues. The V gene's germline CDR1 is LNHDA and CDR2 SQIVND (reference sequence). CDR3 sequence: CASSLSGANVLTF. As DNA, the CDR3 is TGTGCCAGTAGTCTATCTGGGGCCAACGTCCTGACTTTC.

This chain links TRBV15 with TRBJ2-5; TRBD2 aligns across 7 bases. CDR1 and CDR2 from the germline V gene are LNHNV and YYDKDF (reference sequence). J was trimmed by 1 base and V by 1 base; bases with no gene match: 3. The length of the CDR3 is 15 residues. CDR3 in amino acids: CATSRVGGGQETQYF. The CDR3 coding sequence is TGTGCCACCAGCAGAGTGGGGGGGGGCCAAGAGACCCAGTACTTC.

CDR3 loop: CASSVTAGGPREQFF. The CDR3, as DNA: TGTGCCAGCAGCGTGACAGCGGGGGGGCCTCGGGAGCAGTTCTTC. The chain is built from TRBV9 and TRBJ2-1; 10 bases line up with TRBD2. The V gene's germline CDR1 is SGDLS and CDR2 YYNGEE. The CDR3 has 15 residues. V was pared by 2 bases and J by 10 bases, with 9 bases of the junction left unmatched. Full variable domain (missing parts from reference TRBV9 and TRBJ2-1): DSGVTQTPKHLITATGQRVTLRCSPRSGDLSVYWYQQSLDQGLQFLIQYYNGEERAKGNILERFSAQQFPDLHSELNLSSLELGDSALYFCASSVTAGGPREQFFGPGTRLTVL.

CDR3 in amino acids: CASSFGRNTEAFF. CDR3 bases: TGCGCCAGCAGCTTCGGGAGGAACACTGAAGCTTTCTTT. The chain employs TRBV5-1 and TRBJ1-1; D is undetermined. The CDR3 length is 13 residues. Germline lookup yields CDR1 SGHRS and CDR2 YFSETQ. V was pared by 2 bases and J by 1 base, with 6 bases between.

This clone appeared once. This chain joins TRBV5-4 and TRBJ2-5, with D maybe TRBD1 (6 bases). The CDR3 runs to 13 residues. V lost 1 base, J lost 3 bases, and 7 bases lay in between. Per the germline V gene, CDR1 is SGHNT and CDR2 is YYREEE (reference sequence). The CDR3 DNA sequence: TGTGCCAGCAGCTTGTCAGGGGAAGAGACCCAGTACTTC. Translation gives CASSLSGEETQYF.

The rearrangement joins TRBV10-3 to TRBJ1-1; D not resolved. V was shortened by 5 bases and J by 4 bases, with 17 bases between the two germline ends. The CDR3 is 15 residues long. The V gene's germline CDR1 is ENHRY and CDR2 SYGVKD. CDR3 amino acids: CAISSQGIAGTEAFF. The CDR3, as DNA: TGTGCCATCAGTTCACAAGGAATCGCGGGCACTGAAGCTTTCTTT.

The V gene is TRBV18, the J gene TRBJ2-2; 7 bases agree with TRBD1. CDR3 length equals 13 residues. The germline V gene encodes CDR1 KGHSH and CDR2 LQKENI. V shed 6 bases and J 6 bases; nucleotides not matched to a gene: 4. The CDR3 nucleotides read TGTGCCAGCTCTTTACAGGGGTCCGGGGAGCTGTTTTTT. Translation: CASSLQGSGELFF.